What follows describes a single T cell receptor (beta chain). What antigen it recognizes has not been identified. Per-nucleotide qualities are absent, and no much larger clonotype sits a single base away. The sample originates from a study of blood T cell repertoires in COVID-19 (TCRdb year 2020). At the level of the whole study: Samples from collaborators originated in the United States, Italy and Spain and spanned both the acute and convalescent phases of COVID-19. The material from the prospective study consisted of cDNA or gDNA derived from T cells, B-cell-depleted T cells, or PBMCs. Subjects who had been exposed to COVID-19, were actively infected with it, or had recovered from it provided the deeply sampled blood TCRbeta repertoires that made up the dataset. The repertoires were made available in a free public database intended to serve as a resource for research on the immune response to SARS-CoV-2. Samples came from the ongoing ImmuneRACE study (first 160 participants) plus 1,254 subjects from 6 global collaborators. Nearly every sample came with metadata listing a de-identified subject ID, COVID-19 status, age in years and sex. HLA class I and class II types, where available, came from metadata supplied by the sample provider rather than from assay-based typing. What the work shows at the level of the full study, not this receptor alone: How much clinical and demographic metadata was included differed by source and by participant, and the metadata was provided uncurated.

The immunoSEQ Assay, a bias-controlled multiplex PCR, was used to amplify TCRbeta CDR3 regions from genomic DNA. As for how the authors treated the data: The number of nucleated cells in each sample was estimated from the amplification of reference gene primers within the assay. Sequence reads were collapsed and filtered to measure the absolute abundance of every unique TCRbeta CDR3 rearrangement. Productive Simpson clonality was computed per sample as the square root of Simpson's diversity index over productive rearrangements. TCRdb took this table from immuneACCESS and kept in-frame rearrangements with V and J called. Such tables lack part of the clones; where checked against another copy, unresolved V genes explain under half of the gap, and the rest is unexplained. V, J and clone size were drawn from that table, and D and trimming were deduced from the DNA. Here the sample has about 59,000 clones; around four fifths occur a single time. The top ten clonotypes cover over 9.5% of the sample.

Collaborating institutions collected whole blood in K2EDTA tubes following their own protocols. For TCRbeta analysis, collaborator samples were shipped as frozen whole blood, as isolated PBMCs, or as DNA extracted from either sample type. The specimen sequenced was peripheral blood. The receptor's source is an elderly man with acute or convalescent COVID-19.

The CDR3 amino acid sequence is: CASTSGGDAGELFF. The bases read TGTGCCAGCACTAGCGGGGGGGACGCCGGGGAGCTGTTTTTT. Recombination joined TRBV6-5 with TRBJ2-2; 12 central bases correspond to TRBD2. The germline V gene provides CDR1 MNHEY and CDR2 SVGAGI. Trimmed from V: 7 bases; trimmed from J: 6 bases; junction bases lacking a gene match: 3. From cysteine to phenylalanine, the CDR3 is 14 amino acids long. Only the CDR3 DNA is retained, 42 bases long and in frame from the first base.